The clone carrying this T cell receptor beta chain was observed a handful of times. The antigen remains unidentified. TCRdb re-analysed the 5' RACE reads in MiXCR, keeping a single row per CDR3 protein. The repertoire holds 600,000 to 800,000 distinct CDR3 sequences, with less than 25% as singletons. The length of the CDR3 is 19 residues. Germline CDR1 and CDR2: KGHSH and LQKENI. Trimming cost V 1 base and J 9 bases; bases outside gene matches: 13. The data belong to a study of identical twins. Only healthy Caucasians were included as donors. Broader study findings: Cord blood's abundant beta clonotypes had fewer insertions, unlike memory repertoires.

This sample was also put to use in a study of T cells expressing NK-cell markers.

The chain joins TRBV18 to TRBJ2-1; 15 positions agree with TRBD2. This TCR was sampled from a woman aged 18-30 years in good health. The sequenced sample was PBMCs. The CDR3 region has the DNA TGTGCCAGCTCACCACTATTTCCGGGACTAGCGGGAGGCGGCGGTGAGCAGTTCTTC. Translation gives CASSPLFPGLAGGGGEQFF. The full variable domain, with the rest looked up from reference TRBV18 and TRBJ2-1, is NAGVMQNPRHLVRRRGQEARLRCSPMKGHSHVYWYRQLPEEGLKFMVYLQKENIIDESGMPKERFSAEFPKEGPSILRIQQVVRGDSAAYFCASSPLFPGLAGGGGEQFFGPGTRLTVL.